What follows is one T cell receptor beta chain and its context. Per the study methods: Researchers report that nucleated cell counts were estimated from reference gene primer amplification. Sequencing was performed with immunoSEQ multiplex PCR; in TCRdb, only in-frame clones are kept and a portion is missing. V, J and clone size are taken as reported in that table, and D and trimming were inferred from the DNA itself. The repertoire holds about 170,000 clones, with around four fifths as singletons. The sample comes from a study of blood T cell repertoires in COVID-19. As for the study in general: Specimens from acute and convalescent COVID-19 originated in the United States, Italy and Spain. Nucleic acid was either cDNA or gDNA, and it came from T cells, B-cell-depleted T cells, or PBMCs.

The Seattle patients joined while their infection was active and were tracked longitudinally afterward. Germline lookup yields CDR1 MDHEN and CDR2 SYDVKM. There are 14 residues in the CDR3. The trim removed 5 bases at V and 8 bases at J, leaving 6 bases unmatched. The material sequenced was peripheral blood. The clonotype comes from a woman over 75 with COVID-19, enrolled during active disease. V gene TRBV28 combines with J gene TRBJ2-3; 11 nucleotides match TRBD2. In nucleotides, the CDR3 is TGTGCCAGCAGTCTAGCGGGGGGAGAGGGTACGCAGTATTTT. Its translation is CASSLAGGEGTQYF.